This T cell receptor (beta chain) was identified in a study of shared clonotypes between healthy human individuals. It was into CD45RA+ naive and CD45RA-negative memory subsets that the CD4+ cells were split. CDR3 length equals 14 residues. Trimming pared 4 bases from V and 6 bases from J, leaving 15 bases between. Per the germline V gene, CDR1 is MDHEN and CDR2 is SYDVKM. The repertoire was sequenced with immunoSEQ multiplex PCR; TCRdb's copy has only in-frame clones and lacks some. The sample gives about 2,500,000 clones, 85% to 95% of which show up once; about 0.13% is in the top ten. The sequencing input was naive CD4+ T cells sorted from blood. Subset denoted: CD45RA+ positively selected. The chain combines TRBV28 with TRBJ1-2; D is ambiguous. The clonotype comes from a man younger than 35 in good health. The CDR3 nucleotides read TGTGCCAGCAGTTCTCCGTGGGAGGGAAATGGCTACACCTTC. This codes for CASSSPWEGNGYTF.